A single sample is the source of the 25 T cell receptor beta chains below, sequenced in a study of Graves' ophthalmopathy and Graves' hyperthyroidism. RNA transcripts provided the template for amplifying TCR beta CDR3 regions. The library came from an HTBI-primed first-round RT-PCR and a second-round multiplex PCR. TCRdb re-analysed the multiplex PCR reads in MiXCR, keeping a single row per CDR3 protein. Of 400,000 to 450,000 distinct CDR3 sequences listed, around a fifth are singletons. Sequencing used peripheral blood. The receptors stem from a woman in her late teens or twenties with stable Graves' hyperthyroidism.

A few counts support this clonotype. A single base separates this from a much larger clone, so it may be a read error. The chain couples TRBV6-1 to TRBJ1-1, with TRBD1 matching 10 bases. The V segment lost 7 bases and the J segment 4 bases; nucleotides outside the gene matches: 15. The CDR3 has 17 residues. Germline loops: CDR1 MNHNS, CDR2 SASEGT. This CDR3 is CASTHGGDRGVSTEAFF. The CDR3 DNA follows: TGTGCCAGCACTCATGGGGGGGACAGGGGAGTGAGCACTGAAGCTTTCTTT.

The sample holds many counts of this clonotype. The chain has TRBV5-1 and TRBJ2-5; 7 bases align to TRBD1. The trim removed 0 bases at V and 2 bases at J, leaving 4 bases unmatched. From germline, CDR1 is SGHRS and CDR2 YFSETQ. CDR3 length: 15 amino acids. The CDR3 sequence: CASSLGRDRQETQYF. Written as DNA, the CDR3 is TGCGCCAGCAGCTTGGGTCGGGACAGACAAGAGACCCAGTACTTC.

This clonotype has a count of ten or more. The chain has TRBV7-2 and TRBJ2-7, with unresolved D. The germline V gene encodes CDR1 SGHTA and CDR2 FQGNSA. Between the trimmed V and J ends, which lost 1 base and 2 bases, there was a span of 3 bases. The CDR3 length is 12 residues. The CDR3 sequence is CASSLVAYEQYF. CDR3 sequence (DNA): TGTGCCAGCAGCTTAGTCGCCTACGAGCAGTACTTC.

This clonotype has ten or more counts. The V call is TRBV28, the J call TRBJ2-7; a possible D gene is TRBD1 (5 bases). CDR1 and CDR2 from the germline V gene are MDHEN and SYDVKM. Trimming shortened V by 2 bases and J by 0 bases, and 14 bases separated the two germline ends. The CDR3 is 16 residues long. Written as DNA, the CDR3 is TGTGCCAGCAGTTTAGAACGCTACAGGTCCTCCTACGAGCAGTACTTC. As protein: CASSLERYRSSYEQYF. Complete variable domain (other parts from reference TRBV28 and TRBJ2-7): DVKVTQSSRYLVKRTGEKVFLECVQDMDHENMFWYRQDPGLGLRLIYFSYDVKMKEKGDIPEGYSVSREKKERFSLILESASTNQTSMYLCASSLERYRSSYEQYFGPGTRLTVT.

This clonotype was picked up many times. The J gene is TRBJ1-1, the V gene TRBV12-3 or TRBV12-4, with a possible D match to TRBD1 (5 bases). This CDR3 has 16 amino acids. Trimming removed 6 bases from V and 7 bases from J, with 24 bases in between. In nucleotides, the CDR3 is TGTGCCAGCAGCACAAGCAGGGACCCCCTGGGCCATGAAGCTTTCTTT. Its translation is CASSTSRDPLGHEAFF.

This clonotype was counted at least ten times. V and J are TRBV6-5 and TRBJ1-1; unclear D gene. The CDR3 spans 13 residues. V was clipped by 0 bases and J by 4 bases, with 6 bases between them. In germline, CDR1 is MNHEY, CDR2 SVGAGI. Written as DNA, the CDR3 is TGTGCCAGCAGTTACTCACGAAGCACTGAAGCTTTCTTT. Encoded protein: CASSYSRSTEAFF.

This clonotype was seen a handful of times. This chain links TRBV12-3 or TRBV12-4 with TRBJ1-1; 7 bases are a match to TRBD1. The junction had 4 bases not matched to a gene; V was cut back by 2 bases and J by 4 bases. This CDR3 has 14 residues. CDR3 sequence: CASSLRGLSTEAFF. The DNA of the CDR3 is TGTGCCAGCAGTTTAAGGGGGCTGAGCACTGAAGCTTTCTTT.

Many counts were recorded for this clonotype. In DNA, the CDR3 is TGCGCCAGCAGCACACAGGGGGCAAGGGAGACCCAGTACTTC. Translated, it gives CASSTQGARETQYF. The rearrangement joins TRBV5-1 to TRBJ2-5, with 9 nucleotides matching TRBD1. V dropped 4 bases and J dropped 5; count of bases not matched to a gene: 6. This CDR3 spans 14 amino acids. Germline V gene data show CDR1 as SGHRS and CDR2 as YFSETQ.

This clonotype was detected many times. J is TRBJ2-2 and V is TRBV10-1, with D tentatively TRBD2 (6 bases). CDR1 is WNHNN and CDR2 is SYGVQD in the germline V gene (reference sequence). The CDR3 runs 13 residues. Deletions cut 8 bases from V and 3 bases from J, with 10 bases between. The CDR3 here is CASGRLDTGELFF. Written as DNA, the CDR3 is TGCGCCAGCGGGAGGTTGGACACCGGGGAGCTGTTTTTT.

The V and J genes are TRBV4-1 and TRBJ2-7; 8 nucleotides agree with TRBD2. V lost 0 bases to trimming and J lost 7 bases; unmatched junction nucleotides: 8. This CDR3 region has 15 residues. The germline gives CDR1 MGHRA, CDR2 YSYEKL. The CDR3 here is CASSQDPSGGREQYV. The CDR3 region has the DNA TGCGCCAGCAGCCAAGACCCGTCGGGAGGGCGTGAGCAGTACGTC.

This clonotype was counted many times. The genes are TRBV30 and TRBJ1-2; no definite D call. Germline V gene data show CDR1 as GTSNPN and CDR2 as SVGIG (reference sequence). V was cut by 0 bases and J by 8 bases, with 10 bases left in between. There are 12 residues in the CDR3. The CDR3 region is CAWSVRRGGYTF. In nucleotides, the CDR3 is TGTGCCTGGAGTGTACGCCGAGGAGGCTACACCTTC.

This rearrangement joins TRBV6-5 to TRBJ1-1; no reliable D call. CDR1 and CDR2 (germline): MNHEY, SVGAGI. Trimming shortened V by 2 bases and J by 0 bases, and 13 bases separated the two germline ends. The CDR3 has 16 amino acids. CDR3 nucleotides: TGTGCCAGCAGTTACCAGCAAGGAGGGTTGAACACTGAAGCTTTCTTT. It codes for CASSYQQGGLNTEAFF.

This clonotype has a count of ten or more. The chain links TRBV5-1 to TRBJ1-1; D unclear. The germline V gene has CDR1 SGHRS and CDR2 YFSETQ. V lost 0 bases to trimming and J lost 10 bases, with 10 bases between them. The CDR3 is made up of 12 amino acids. The CDR3 region is CASSLDREGAFF. The CDR3 DNA reads as TGCGCCAGCAGCTTGGATCGGGAAGGAGCTTTCTTT.

This clonotype has a count of ten or more. V usage is TRBV6-5 and J usage is TRBJ2-4, with 14 bases fitting TRBD2. This CDR3 region has 21 residues. V trimming: 6 bases; J trimming: 0 bases; junction bases outside the gene matches: 16. Germline assignment: CDR1 MNHEY and CDR2 SVGAGI. The DNA of the CDR3 is TGTGCCAGCAGCTACGGGGTAGGGGGGACTAGCGGGAGAGTAGCCAAAAACATTCAGTACTTC. Translating it yields CASSYGVGGTSGRVAKNIQYF.

The chain recombines TRBV6-2 or TRBV6-3 with TRBJ2-7; D is uncertain. Germline-derived CDR1 and CDR2 are MNHEY and SVGEGT. CDR3 length equals 8 residues. The CDR3, as DNA: TGTGTCCCGTTCGAGCAGTACTTC. Its protein is CVPFEQYF.

The V gene is TRBV12-3 or TRBV12-4, the J gene TRBJ1-2; D is undetermined. The CDR3 is 13 residues long. The V gene lost 1 base and the J gene lost 6 bases, with 9 bases spanning the gap. CDR3 nucleotide sequence: TGTGCCAGCAGTTTAGGGATACCTGATGGCTACACCTTC. Translating gives CASSLGIPDGYTF.

This clonotype was observed many times. The J gene is TRBJ2-5, the V gene TRBV28, with D maybe TRBD2 (9 bases). This CDR3 contains 18 residues. Germline V gene lookup returns CDR1 MDHEN and CDR2 SYDVKM. V lost 5 bases to trimming and J lost 4 bases, with 26 bases between them. CDR3 residues: CASSRQGAWLAGSETQYF. As DNA, the CDR3 is TGTGCCAGCAGTCGGCAGGGGGCTTGGCTAGCGGGGTCAGAGACCCAGTACTTC.

This clonotype was counted at least ten times. The chain carries TRBV6-2 or TRBV6-3 and TRBJ2-7; unclear D gene. V lost 7 bases and J lost 4, with 14 bases in between. This CDR3 comprises 13 residues. Germline CDR1 reads MNHEY; CDR2 reads SVGEGT. CDR3 sequence reads: CASTPDGLYEQYF. In nucleotides, the CDR3 is TGTGCCAGCACCCCCGATGGCCTTTACGAGCAGTACTTC.

This clonotype was picked up many times. The CDR3 DNA reads as TGTGCCAGCAGTACCTACCCCAGGTACCACGAGCAGTACTTC. Its translation is CASSTYPRYHEQYF. The chain links TRBV27 to TRBJ2-7; no clear D gene. Germline CDR1 reads MNHEY; CDR2 reads SMNVEV (reference sequence). The CDR3 is 14 amino acids. Trimming took off 5 bases at V and 5 bases at J, with 16 bases between the two ends.

The rearrangement joins TRBV5-1 to TRBJ2-5, with 11 bases that match TRBD2. The CDR3 spans 17 residues. Per germline, CDR1 SGHRS and CDR2 YFSETQ. V lost 1 base to trimming and J lost 5 bases; unmatched junction nucleotides: 10. Written as DNA, the CDR3 is TGCGCCAGCAGCTTGACGCCTAGCGGGAGGTCGGGGGAGACCCAGTACTTC. Protein sequence: CASSLTPSGRSGETQYF.

This clonotype was seen only once. V and J are TRBV29-1 and TRBJ1-2; 8 bases are shared with TRBD1. J gave up 2 bases and V 0 bases, and 5 bases lay outside the gene matches. Germline assignment: CDR1 SQVTM and CDR2 ANQGSEA. The CDR3 extends over 15 amino acids. The CDR3 DNA reads as TGCAGCGTTGAAGATCGGTCAGGGGGCAACTATGGCTACACCTTC. Its protein product is CSVEDRSGGNYGYTF.

This clonotype was picked up many times. The gene calls are TRBV11-3 and TRBJ2-5; the D gene is possibly TRBD1 (6 bases). Germline CDR1 is SGHNT and CDR2 is YENEEA. The CDR3 runs to 15 residues. V lost 5 bases and J lost 2, with 15 bases in between. In DNA, the CDR3 is TGTGCCAGCAGCCCATCTTCACAGGGACAAGAGACCCAGTACTTC. As protein: CASSPSSQGQETQYF.

This clonotype was detected many times. This chain connects TRBV28 to TRBJ2-7; D remains ambiguous. This CDR3 is built from 15 residues. V shed 4 bases and J shed 4 bases, with 17 bases lying between them. Per germline, CDR1 MDHEN and CDR2 SYDVKM. The CDR3: CASSCPHFHPYEQYF. CDR3 nucleotides: TGTGCCAGCAGTTGCCCCCACTTCCATCCTTACGAGCAGTACTTC.

There are many counts of this clonotype. The chain employs TRBV6-1 and TRBJ2-5; D ambiguous. Germline V gene lookup returns CDR1 MNHNS and CDR2 SASEGT. Trimming shortened V by 4 bases and J by 2 bases, and 11 bases separated the two germline ends. The CDR3 runs 14 residues. For the CDR3, the DNA is TGTGCCAGCAGTGTTAAGCAGTTTCAAGAGACCCAGTACTTC. This encodes CASSVKQFQETQYF.

There are many counts of this clonotype. J is TRBJ2-7 and V is TRBV7-9; TRBD2 matches at 8 bases. J was trimmed by 0 bases and V by 8 bases; bases with no gene match: 3. Germline-derived CDR1 and CDR2 are SEHNR and FQNEAQ (reference sequence). CDR3 length: 13 residues. CDR3 sequence: CASQRGSSYEQYF. The CDR3 region has the DNA TGTGCCAGCCAGCGGGGGAGCTCCTACGAGCAGTACTTC.